This T cell receptor (beta chain) comes out of a study of T-cell reconstitution after alpha-beta-depleted transplantation in children. Overall study results and limits: The authors attributed T-cell counts and diversity one year after transplant mostly to newly produced T cells.

This clonotype has a count of ten or more. Its matching antigen is unknown. The CDR3 has 13 residues. The germline CDR1 and CDR2 sequences are LGHNA and YNFKEQ. V was shortened by 3 bases and J by 2 bases, with 6 bases between the two germline ends. Unique molecular identifiers were used in preparing the TCRbeta library. TCRdb fed the PCR reads into MiXCR, producing one record per CDR3 protein. Here the sample spans around 270,000 distinct CDR3 sequences, roughly 8.2% being singletons. The specimen comprised peripheral blood, sampled 360 days after TCRalphabeta/CD19-depleted stem cell transplant. This chain links TRBV4-2 with TRBJ2-3; TRBD2 might be the D (6 bases). This sequence originates from a female patient aged 2-10 years who had a stem cell transplant for Fanconi anemia, so the T cells may come from the graft donor. As DNA, the CDR3 is TGTGCCAGCAGCCAGGACTACACAGATACGCAGTATTTT. It specifies CASSQDYTDTQYF.